The clone carrying this TCR beta chain was seen a handful of times. Its antigen is not known. The data derive from a study of OX40 agonist ivuxolimab in advanced cancers. Study-level findings and limits: On average, CD8+ T cells had more expanded clones than CD4+.

V was pared by 7 bases and J by 7 bases, with 10 bases of the junction left unmatched. The CDR3 has 15 residues. Per germline, CDR1 SNHLY and CDR2 FYNNEI. Sequencing used immunoSEQ multiplex PCR; TCRdb keeps in-frame clones, though not all of them. Of fewer than 90,000 clones listed, roughly 86% are singletons. The gene calls are TRBV2 and TRBJ2-1; 10 positions match TRBD2. The TCR comes from an adult with an advanced solid tumor such as melanoma, head and neck, liver or kidney cancer. Sequenced here: CD4+ or CD8+ T cells sorted from blood, sampled in a trial of the OX40 agonist ivuxolimab. CDR3 in DNA: TGTGCCAGCACGGGAGCGGGAGGGCCGGATAATGAGCAGTTCTTC. Translated: CASTGAGGPDNEQFF.